Sequencing of this TCR beta chain was carried out in a study of response to subunit inactivated influenza vaccine (dated by TCRdb to 2017 to 2018). In the study overall: To follow how T cells responded to a trivalent subunit inactivated influenza vaccine, the researchers relied on deep quantitative profiling of the T cell receptor repertoire.

CDR3 length: 16 amino acids, cysteine to phenylalanine. Of the read, only the CDR3 DNA is kept; its 48 bases are in frame from base 1. CDR1 and CDR2 are read off the germline V gene as SGHTA and FQGNSA. At the junction V is shortened by 5 bases and J by 6 bases; bases outside the gene matches: 7. The investigation overall reported the following: According to the authors, only a limited number of new T cells may be recruited by each seasonal influenza vaccination.

This clonotype occurred many times. What this receptor recognizes is not known. Base qualities are missing; no much larger clone stands one base away. Library construction relied on RT-PCR. The sample was run on an Illumina HiSeq 2500. The public sequencing data were trimmed at Q25 with fastp and processed into clonotypes with MiXCR by TCRdb, which kept only in-frame beta chains. All rows with the same CDR3 protein become a single entry with the most common DNA and genes. The sample table shows roughly 500,000 distinct CDR3 sequences, and around a quarter are seen once. The top ten hold around 2.8% of the sample. This same sample was also taken into another study, of T cells expressing NK-cell markers. The second paper further reports: 5'RACE template switching, by which a universal primer site and unique molecular identifiers were added, was used to make TCR beta cDNA libraries. Fewer than ten donors provided sorted CD3+CD56+NKG2C+, CD3+CD56+NKG2C- and CD3+CD56-NKG2C+ T-cell subsets, whose TCR beta-chain repertoires were profiled. Among the eight sequenced donors, seven were HCMV-seropositive and one was HCMV-seronegative. To restrict sorting to alphabetaTCR-expressing T cells, an anti-gammadeltaTCR antibody was added in several experiments. In more than five donors, the dominant CD3+CD56+NKG2C+ clonotypes were found to rank among the top 10 CD8+ clonotypes and to make up about 1.0-7.5% of CD8+ T cells. Those dominant clonotypes were again the most abundant among CD3+CD56-NKG2C+ cells in a handful of donors, at 28.3-60.1%. It remained unclear whether the expanded NKG2C-expressing T cell clones were specific for HCMV antigens. Randomly selected healthy volunteers, three men and five women, were used as the eight sequenced donors. A commercial ELISA kit detecting HCMV-specific IgG in serum was used to determine HCMV serostatus. Ficoll density gradient centrifugation was used to isolate peripheral blood mononuclear cells from blood. CD4+ and CD8+ T cells were isolated from PBMC by magnetic immunoseparation with Miltenyi isolation kits. cDNA synthesis was primed from the TCR beta constant segment, followed by two successive PCR amplification steps. Sequencing of the libraries produced 2 x 150 bp reads on Illumina HiSeq 2000/2500, MiSeq or NextSeq. MIGEC handled demultiplexing of the reads and grouping by UMI, while MiTCR was used to assemble and quantify clonotypes. Only TCR cDNA sequences supported by at least two reads were kept to exclude erroneous sequences. The tcR package was used for downstream repertoire analysis, and clonotypes were matched across fractions by CDR3 nucleotide sequence plus V segment. VDJmatch was used to annotate antigen specificity against VDJdb, with one amino acid substitution in CDR3 allowed.

The TCR comes from a man aged 45-65 years who received an inactivated influenza vaccine. Donor details come from another sample of the same person, matched by shared clones. The sequences come from CD4+ T cells sorted from PBMCs, collected roughly 13 days after vaccination. The sequence links TRBV7-2 to TRBJ2-2, and 12 junctional nucleotides match TRBD2. The encoded CDR3 is CASSTPSGRAAGELFF. In nucleotides, the sequence is TGTGCCAGCAGCACACCTAGCGGGAGGGCCGCCGGGGAGCTGTTTTTT.